This T cell receptor beta chain was sequenced for a study of blood T cell repertoires in COVID-19. Study details: COVID-19 samples, acute and convalescent, were from the United States, Italy and Spain. T cells, B-cell-depleted T cells, or PBMCs supplied cDNA or gDNA.

The CDR3 consists of 13 residues. Trimming cost V 7 bases and J 11 bases, with 21 bases left between them. Per germline, CDR1 SGHTS and CDR2 YDEGEE. In the source study's methods: Scientists estimated how many nucleated cells there were by amplifying reference gene primers. TCRdb's table, derived via immunoSEQ multiplex PCR, lists solely in-frame clones and lacks some. The V and J calls and clone size were taken over from that table, and D and trimming were inferred from the DNA. The table has 300,000 to 400,000 clones, roughly 89% seen once; the top ten hold 2.5% to 4%. Sequences were obtained from peripheral blood. The origin of this receptor is a woman aged 18-29 years who had recovered from COVID-19. The chain employs TRBV5-8 and TRBJ1-1; unclear D gene. Here the CDR3 reads CASFLAEGTLAFF. For the CDR3, the DNA is TGTGCCAGCTTTTTGGCAGAGGGAACTCTGGCTTTCTTT. The full variable domain, with the rest looked up from reference TRBV5-8 and TRBJ1-1, is EAGVTQSPTHLIKTRGQQATLRCSPISGHTSVYWYQQALGLGLQFLLWYDEGEERNRGNFPPRFSGRQFPNYSSELNVNALELEDSALYLCASFLAEGTLAFFGQGTRLTVV.